Listed below are T cell receptor beta chains from one sample, sequenced in a study of neoadjuvant anti-PD-1 for oral cavity cancer. Data came from immunoSEQ multiplex PCR; TCRdb stores just in-frame clones and leaves some out. The sample includes about 15,000 clones, around 40% of them seen just once. The sample here was tumor tissue, taken after nivolumab (anti-PD-1) treatment. Every receptor here comes from a person between 40 and 85 years old with oral cavity squamous cell carcinoma. Both conserved end residues are part of each CDR3. A D gene is named only where the DNA matches it firmly.

V gene: TRBV30
J gene: TRBJ1-1
D gene: NA
CDR3 protein: CAWSEWGMNTEAFF

V gene: TRBV30
J gene: TRBJ1-5
D gene: NA
CDR3 protein: CAWSYGGREQPQHF

V gene: TRBV5-1
J gene: TRBJ2-3
D gene: NA
CDR3 protein: CASSLSTDTQYF

V gene: TRBV9
J gene: TRBJ2-3
D gene: TRBD2
CDR3 protein: CATSFGAGGYTDTQYF

V gene: TRBV11-3
J gene: TRBJ2-1
D gene: NA
CDR3 protein: CASSLFSYNEQFF

V gene: TRBV7-6
J gene: TRBJ1-5
D gene: TRBD1
CDR3 protein: CASSQDRGNQPQHF

V gene: TRBV6-1
J gene: TRBJ2-7
D gene: NA
CDR3 protein: CASSEFDIRWASSYEQYF

V gene: TRBV28
J gene: TRBJ1-1
D gene: NA
CDR3 protein: CASSLSPRRDMNTEAFF

V gene: TRBV5-4
J gene: TRBJ2-1
D gene: TRBD2
CDR3 protein: CASSLPLAANEQFF

V gene: TRBV5-6
J gene: TRBJ2-1
D gene: TRBD2
CDR3 protein: CASSLDRGGFFNEQFF

V gene: TRBV7-9
J gene: TRBJ1-2
D gene: NA
CDR3 protein: CASSLRSYGYTF

V gene: TRBV4-3
J gene: TRBJ1-1
D gene: NA
CDR3 protein: CASSQDRGNTEAFF

V gene: TRBV7-9
J gene: TRBJ1-6
D gene: TRBD1
CDR3 protein: CASSSQGVGSPLHF

V gene: TRBV6-5
J gene: TRBJ2-7
D gene: NA
CDR3 protein: CASSFGRLHEQYF

V gene: TRBV5-6
J gene: TRBJ1-1
D gene: NA
CDR3 protein: CASSLLSGAHTEAFF

V gene: TRBV9
J gene: TRBJ2-2
D gene: NA
CDR3 protein: CASSVETWGTGELFF

V gene: TRBV6-7
J gene: TRBJ1-3
D gene: TRBD1
CDR3 protein: CASSNRDRGGNTIYF

V gene: TRBV5-1
J gene: TRBJ2-3
D gene: TRBD2
CDR3 protein: CASSPTPGGSADTQYF

V gene: TRBV29-1
J gene: TRBJ2-2
D gene: NA
CDR3 protein: CSVERTTGELFF

V gene: TRBV5-1
J gene: TRBJ1-6
D gene: TRBD1
CDR3 protein: CASSSQTGGINSPLHF

V gene: TRBV6-4
J gene: TRBJ2-2
D gene: NA
CDR3 protein: CASSDRDGGELFF

V gene: TRBV28
J gene: TRBJ2-7
D gene: TRBD1
CDR3 protein: CASSSTGVGDEQYF

V gene: TRBV11-3
J gene: TRBJ1-1
D gene: NA
CDR3 protein: CASSLGAVNTEAFF

V gene: TRBV4-2
J gene: TRBJ1-2
D gene: NA
CDR3 protein: CASSHGLTNYGYTF

V gene: TRBV4-3
J gene: TRBJ2-6
D gene: TRBD2
CDR3 protein: CASSQSGGPGANVLTF

V gene: TRBV9
J gene: TRBJ2-7
D gene: NA
CDR3 protein: CASSTSWAASYEQYF

V gene: TRBV25-1
J gene: TRBJ1-4
D gene: NA
CDR3 protein: CASSEQGHEKLFF

V gene: TRBV5-6
J gene: TRBJ1-2
D gene: NA
CDR3 protein: CASSLAGAGGYTF

V gene: TRBV5-8
J gene: TRBJ1-6
D gene: TRBD1
CDR3 protein: CASSEGQGARNSPLHF

V gene: TRBV27
J gene: TRBJ2-2
D gene: NA
CDR3 protein: CASSGYSNTGELFF

V gene: TRBV5-5
J gene: TRBJ1-1
D gene: NA
CDR3 protein: CASSRGRYNTEAFF

V gene: TRBV7-6
J gene: TRBJ1-3
D gene: NA
CDR3 protein: CASSLSGSGNTIYF

V gene: TRBV5-1
J gene: TRBJ1-1
D gene: TRBD1
CDR3 protein: CASSLVGTGPVNTEAFF

V gene: TRBV2
J gene: TRBJ1-2
D gene: NA
CDR3 protein: CASVQSPSGFYGYTF

V gene: TRBV19
J gene: TRBJ2-3
D gene: TRBD2
CDR3 protein: CASKASGASFPTDTQYF

V gene: TRBV29-1
J gene: TRBJ1-1
D gene: TRBD1
CDR3 protein: CSADRGLGTEAFF

V gene: TRBV12-2
J gene: TRBJ2-3
D gene: NA
CDR3 protein: CASRFQGAGTGTDTQYF

V gene: TRBV2
J gene: TRBJ1-1
D gene: NA
CDR3 protein: CASRQENTEAFF

V gene: TRBV19
J gene: TRBJ2-5
D gene: NA
CDR3 protein: CASSFPGLSQETQYF

V gene: TRBV4-3
J gene: TRBJ2-2
D gene: NA
CDR3 protein: CASSPGEGTNTGELFF

V gene: TRBV6-5
J gene: TRBJ1-2
D gene: NA
CDR3 protein: CASSYTGRSLDYGYTF